This T cell receptor beta chain appears in the sequencing data of a study of spatial heterogeneity in lung cancer. Study at large: As counted in raw reads, each unique TCR and UMI combination appeared more than ten times on average.

Study-wide findings and caveats: Blood carried ubiquitous expanded tumor TCRs more at resection than follow-up.

TCRdb used MiXCR to reprocess the 5' RACE reads, holding one entry per CDR3 protein. Among about 40,000 distinct CDR3 sequences listed, 5% to 5.5% were seen once. The CDR3 is made up of 14 amino acids. V was trimmed by 7 bases and J by 2 bases, leaving 14 bases between them. Germline CDR1 MNHNS, CDR2 SASEGT. This clonotype was recorded at least ten times. The antigen remains unidentified. Stated time point: sample taken at primary tumor resection. Samples were donated by 72 untreated early-stage non-small cell lung cancer patients. No cells were sorted before sequencing. The whole RNA sequenced was extracted from tumor, nontumor lung or frozen PBMC.

Sequencing was performed on PBMCs, taken at surgery. The gene calls are TRBV6-1 and TRBJ1-2, with D possibly TRBD1 on 5 matching bases. This clonotype originated in a female donor with early-stage non-small cell lung cancer. Here the CDR3 reads CASTLARDNYGYTF. The CDR3 DNA reads TGTGCCAGCACCCTTGCCCGGGACAACTATGGCTACACCTTC.